This is a list of T cell receptor beta chains from one sample in a study of identical twins. Using its own MiXCR run on the 5' RACE reads, TCRdb lists one record per CDR3 protein. The sample comprises 300,000 to 400,000 distinct CDR3 sequences, 8.5% to 10% of which are singletons, and under 9.5% rests with the top ten. The sample consisted of naive T cells sorted from blood. Receptor source: a woman between 50 and 59 years old in good health. Each CDR3 is given with its conserved first and last residue. A D gene is named only where the DNA matches it firmly. Size tells how often a clone was seen (once, few, many) or the class of an expanded clone, and some rows leave it out.

>-|TRBV12-3/TRBV12-4|TRBJ1-5|many|13
TGTGCCAGCAGTGGGAAGAGCAATCAGCCCCAGCATTTT
CASSGKSNQPQHF
>TRBD1|TRBV20-1|TRBJ1-4|few|14
TGCAGTGCTAGAGATCCGACAGGGAATGAAAAACTGTTTTTT
CSARDPTGNEKLFF
>-|TRBV21-1|TRBJ2-4|few|18
TGTGCCAGCAGCAAAGCGAGTTTAGCCTTGCTAGCCAAAAACATTCAGTACTTC
CASSKASLALLAKNIQYF
>TRBD2|TRBV24-1|TRBJ2-1|few|18
TGTGCCACCAGTGATCCGCAGGGGGGTAGCGGGAGTTACAATGAGCAGTTCTTC
CATSDPQGGSGSYNEQFF
>-|TRBV12-5|TRBJ2-5|few|11
TGTGCTAGTGGTTGGGAGGAGACCCAGTACTTC
CASGWEETQYF
>-|TRBV7-8|TRBJ2-4|few|13
TGTGCCAGCAGCTTGGCGGCAGAAAACATTCAGTACTTC
CASSLAAENIQYF
>TRBD2|TRBV11-3|TRBJ2-1|few|14
TGTGCCAGCAGCGAACTAGCGATCTTCGGTGAGCAGTTCTTC
CASSELAIFGEQFF
>-|TRBV5-1|TRBJ2-3|-|12
TGCGCCAGCAGCCCCCAAACAAGCACGCAGTATTTT
CASSPQTSTQYF
>TRBD2|TRBV12-3/TRBV12-4|TRBJ2-5|few|15
TGTGCCAGCAGTTACCGTAGCGGGGGCCAAGAGACCCAGTACTTC
CASSYRSGGQETQYF
>TRBD2|TRBV24-1|TRBJ2-5|many|16
TGTGCCACCAGTGACGCGCGACTAGCATGGCAAGAGACCCAGTACTTC
CATSDARLAWQETQYF
>-|TRBV24-1|TRBJ1-2|-|11
TGTGCCACTGGGGATGGCTATGGCTACACCTTC
CATGDGYGYTF
>-|TRBV5-1|TRBJ1-1|-|14
TGCGCCAGCAGCTTAACACAGCCGAACACTGATGCTTTCTTT
CASSLTQPNTDAFF
>-|TRBV20-1|TRBJ1-4|-|16
TGCAGTGCTAGAGAACGAGGAGTTGCAACTAATGAAAAACTGTTTTTT
CSARERGVATNEKLFF
>-|TRBV12-3/TRBV12-4|TRBJ2-1|-|14
TGTGCCAGCACCCAACGGTCGACAGGTGGTGAGCAGTTCTTC
CASTQRSTGGEQFF
>-|TRBV20-1|TRBJ2-5|-|16
TGCAGTGCTAGAGTCTCCCGTGCACCCGTCCAAGAGACCCAGTACTTC
CSARVSRAPVQETQYF
>-|TRBV6-5|TRBJ2-1|few|12
TGTGCCAGCAGTTCCACTCGGAGAAAAAAGTTCTTC
CASSSTRRKKFF
>TRBD1|TRBV7-8|TRBJ2-7|few|16
TGTGCCAGCAGCTTAGTGGGACAGGGGTTCCTCGAAGAGCAGTACTTC
CASSLVGQGFLEEQYF
>-|TRBV14|TRBJ1-1|-|15
TGTGCCAGCAGCCACCCGGGACAAGCGAACACTGAAGCTTTCTTT
CASSHPGQANTEAFF
>-|TRBV12-3/TRBV12-4|TRBJ2-2|-|12
TGTGCCAGCATCAGGGATACCGGGGAGCTGTTTTTT
CASIRDTGELFF
>-|TRBV6-4|TRBJ2-3|-|14
TGTGCCAGCAGTGTGGGGAGTATCGCAGATACGCAGTATTTT
CASSVGSIADTQYF
>-|TRBV3-1|TRBJ2-1|-|13
TGTGCCAGCAGCCAAGTATTGCAATGGGAGCAGTTCTTC
CASSQVLQWEQFF
>-|TRBV25-1|TRBJ2-1|few|13
TGTGCCAGCAGAAAAACGACAGGAAATGAGCAGTTCTTC
CASRKTTGNEQFF
>-|TRBV7-8|TRBJ2-5|-|16
TGTGCCAGCAGATTATCCTGGGACTTCCGGAAAGAGACCCAGTACTTC
CASRLSWDFRKETQYF
>TRBD1|TRBV7-9|TRBJ2-1|few|14
TGTGCCAGCAGCTTAGTAGGGACAGCTAATGAGCAGTTCTTC
CASSLVGTANEQFF
>TRBD2|TRBV29-1|TRBJ2-2|-|16
TGCAGCGCCCGGGTCGGACTAGTACCACGAACCGGGGAGCTGTTTTTT
CSARVGLVPRTGELFF
>TRBD1|TRBV5-1|TRBJ2-7|-|15
TGCGCCAGCAGCCCGGGACAGGTGAAAAACTACGAGCAGTACTTC
CASSPGQVKNYEQYF
>TRBD1|TRBV10-3|TRBJ2-3|many|14
TGTGCCATCAGCAGGGGACAGAACACAGATACGCAGTATTTT
CAISRGQNTDTQYF
>-|TRBV20-1|TRBJ2-7|few|15
TGCAGTGCTAGAGATATGAGCGGAGGTTCCTACGAGCAGTACTTC
CSARDMSGGSYEQYF
>-|TRBV20-1|TRBJ1-1|many|15
TGCAGTGCTCACTACCGGGAAACAGGGAACACTGAAGCTTTCTTT
CSAHYRETGNTEAFF
>-|TRBV5-1|TRBJ2-2|many|12
TGCGCCAGCAGCTTGGATCCCGGGGAGCTGTTTTTT
CASSLDPGELFF
>-|TRBV6-5|TRBJ1-2|few|14
TGTGCCAGCAGTTACACCCGGGACATAGGAGGCTACACCTTC
CASSYTRDIGGYTF
>TRBD2|TRBV18|TRBJ2-1|-|15
TGTTCCAGCTCACCACCGGGACTAGAGTTCGGTGAGCAGTTCTTC
CSSSPPGLEFGEQFF
>TRBD2|TRBV20-1|TRBJ2-1|many|14
TGCAGTGCTCACAGCGGGAGGGCCTTCAATGAGCAGTTCTTC
CSAHSGRAFNEQFF
>-|TRBV12-3/TRBV12-4|TRBJ2-3|few|13
TGTGCCAGCAGTTTAGGGAGGGCAGATACGCAGTATTTT
CASSLGRADTQYF
>TRBD1|TRBV7-2|TRBJ1-2|many|14
TGTGCCAGCAGCTTAGACAGGGGCCCCTATGGCTACACCTTC
CASSLDRGPYGYTF
>-|TRBV5-1|TRBJ2-3|-|13
TGCGCCAGCAACAGGCGGGTTACAGATACGCAGTATTTT
CASNRRVTDTQYF
>-|TRBV20-1|TRBJ2-5|many|13
TGCAGTGCTAGAGGTCTAGTCCAAGAGACCCAGTACTTC
CSARGLVQETQYF
>-|TRBV20-1|TRBJ2-5|-|10
TGCAGTGCTCTCGGAGAGACCCAGTACTTC
CSALGETQYF
>-|TRBV9|TRBJ1-1|-|15
TGTGCCAGCAGCGTAGACAATGGGGGAGGCACTGAAGCTTTCTTT
CASSVDNGGGTEAFF
>TRBD2|TRBV5-1|TRBJ2-1|-|17
TGCGCCAGCAGCTTGGCCCCTAGCGGGGGCCCCTGGAATGAGCAGTTCTTC
CASSLAPSGGPWNEQFF
>-|TRBV12-3/TRBV12-4|TRBJ2-2|-|13
TGTGCCAGCAGTTTATCATTCACCGGGGAGCTGTTTTTT
CASSLSFTGELFF
>-|TRBV12-3/TRBV12-4|TRBJ2-1|many|13
TGTGCCAGCAGTTTACTAGCGAACCATGAGCAGTTCTTC
CASSLLANHEQFF
>-|TRBV30|TRBJ2-7|-|14
TGTGCCTGGAGTGTAAGTAGCGGAATTTACGAGCAGTACTTC
CAWSVSSGIYEQYF
>-|TRBV2|TRBJ2-2|-|16
TGTGCCAGCATCGAAGGGGGGGCAGGGACGGCCGGGGAGCTGTTTTTT
CASIEGGAGTAGELFF
>-|TRBV5-4|TRBJ2-7|few|16
TGTGCCAGCAGCTTGGGGGTTGTTCAGGGGATGGACGAGCAGTACTTC
CASSLGVVQGMDEQYF
>-|TRBV30|TRBJ2-3|few|13
TGTGCCTGGAGTGGGTTTGTAACAGATACGCAGTATTTT
CAWSGFVTDTQYF
>-|TRBV10-3|TRBJ1-1|-|11
TGTGCCACCGCGGTTAACACTGAAGCTTTCTTT
CATAVNTEAFF
>-|TRBV4-1|TRBJ2-5|-|18
TGCGCCAGCAGCCAAGGGCCCACTTCGGGGTATGGGGGAGAGACCCAGTACTTC
CASSQGPTSGYGGETQYF
>-|TRBV30|TRBJ2-2|-|14
TGTGCCTGGAGGACTATCCCGAACACCGGGGAGCTGTTTTTT
CAWRTIPNTGELFF
>TRBD2|TRBV29-1|TRBJ2-1|few|16
TGCAGCGTTTCGGGTTATACTAGCGGGGTTAACAATGAGCAGTTCTTC
CSVSGYTSGVNNEQFF
>-|TRBV3-1|TRBJ2-5|-|15
TGTGCCAGCAGCCAAGAGCCCGCGCCCCGGGAGACCCAGTACTTC
CASSQEPAPRETQYF
>TRBD1|TRBV7-9|TRBJ2-5|-|16
TGTGCCAGCAGCTTTTCCGGACAGGGAAGTTTGGAGACCCAGTACTTC
CASSFSGQGSLETQYF
>-|TRBV14|TRBJ2-7|few|14
TGTGCCAGCAGCCAGAGCATCGGAGCGTACGAGCAGTACTTC
CASSQSIGAYEQYF